The 24 T cell receptor beta chains listed next were all sequenced from one sample in a study of blood T cell repertoires in COVID-19. The table came from immunoSEQ multiplex PCR; TCRdb's copy has only in-frame clones and leaves some out. The sample includes roughly 310,000 clones, around 89% of them seen just once. Source material: PBMCs or T cells enriched from blood (not recorded which). These receptors originate from a woman in her 40s who had recovered from COVID-19.

This clone was picked up a small number of times. This chain links TRBV28 with TRBJ1-2, with unresolved D. With 2 bases removed from V and 3 bases from J, the gap between germline ends came to 7 bases. This CDR3 comprises 13 residues. CDR1 and CDR2 from the germline V gene are MDHEN and SYDVKM. The CDR3 region is CASSLREDYGYTF. The DNA of the CDR3 is TGTGCCAGCAGTTTAAGGGAGGACTATGGCTACACCTTC.

The chain is built from TRBV7-9 and TRBJ2-7, with 10 bases fitting TRBD2. V lost 4 bases, J lost 2 bases, and 5 bases stayed unmatched. The germline gives CDR1 SEHNR, CDR2 FQNEAQ (reference sequence). CDR3 length equals 15 residues. The CDR3 spells CASSSLAGGPYEQYF. CDR3 in DNA: TGTGCCAGCAGCTCATTAGCGGGAGGCCCCTACGAGCAGTACTTC.

The chain combines TRBV7-8 with TRBJ2-6; the D is unclear. CDR1 SGHVS and CDR2 FQNEAQ come from the germline V gene. V was cut by 6 bases and J by 2 bases, with 8 bases left in between. This CDR3 has 14 residues. The CDR3 sequence: CASSRSPGANVLTF. For the CDR3, the DNA is TGTGCCAGCAGTCGGTCCCCTGGGGCCAACGTCCTGACTTTC.

The DNA for the CDR3 is TGTGCCAGCAGCTCGGTCGCAGGGGAGCTGTTTTTT. Protein sequence: CASSSVAGELFF. The gene calls are TRBV11-3 and TRBJ2-2; D gene ambiguous. Trimming cost V 4 bases and J 8 bases, with 8 bases left between them. The length of the CDR3 is 12 residues. Per germline, CDR1 SGHNT and CDR2 YENEEA.

The chain combines TRBV7-2 with TRBJ2-1; no reliable D call. Deletions cut 3 bases from V and 0 bases from J, with 12 bases between. Germline CDR1 and CDR2: SGHTA and FQGNSA. CDR3 length: 16 amino acids. The CDR3 DNA reads TGTGCCAGCAGCTTCACCCCGAGGAGCTCCTACAATGAGCAGTTCTTC. Its translation is CASSFTPRSSYNEQFF.

The chain couples TRBV4-3 to TRBJ1-1, with D perhaps TRBD1 (5 bases). CDR1 and CDR2 (germline): LGHNA, YSLEER. This CDR3 is built from 14 residues. Trimming removed 2 bases from V and 0 bases from J, with 7 bases in between. This CDR3 reads CASSQSRVNTEAFF. The CDR3 DNA follows: TGCGCCAGCAGCCAAAGCAGGGTGAACACTGAAGCTTTCTTT.

The chain employs TRBV18 and TRBJ1-3; D gene ambiguous. V was clipped by 5 bases and J by 4 bases, with 12 bases between them. Germline V gives CDR1 KGHSH, CDR2 LQKENI. This CDR3 comprises 14 residues. The CDR3 protein is CASSVQSGGNTIYF. The CDR3 coding sequence is TGTGCCAGCTCAGTCCAGTCGGGAGGAAACACCATATATTTT.

V and J are TRBV14 and TRBJ2-3, with D possibly matching TRBD1 (5 bases). The CDR3 is 14 amino acids. V was shortened by 5 bases and J by 0 bases, with 9 bases between the two germline ends. Germline values: CDR1 SGHDN, CDR2 FVKESK. DNA of the CDR3: TGTGCCAGCAGCAAGGGGCTAAGCACAGATACGCAGTATTTT. This encodes CASSKGLSTDTQYF.

The chain joins TRBV6-1 to TRBJ2-3; TRBD2 matches at 13 bases. The germline V gene has CDR1 MNHNS and CDR2 SASEGT. The CDR3 sequence is 18 residues long. V gave up 3 bases and J gave up 1 base; unmatched junction bases: 7. The CDR3, as DNA: TGTGCCAGCAGTGAGACTAGCGGGGGGCCCCTCGGCACAGATACGCAGTATTTT. It translates to CASSETSGGPLGTDTQYF.

V and J are TRBV9 and TRBJ1-3; 12 bases fit TRBD1. The CDR3 extends over 15 amino acids. Germline CDR1 reads SGDLS; CDR2 reads YYNGEE. Trimming cost V 3 bases and J 4 bases; bases outside gene matches: 2. In DNA, the CDR3 is TGTGCCAGCAGCGGAGGGACAGGGGGCGGAAACACCATATATTTT. Its protein product is CASSGGTGGGNTIYF.

This rearrangement joins TRBV19 to TRBJ2-7; 7 bases align to TRBD1. The CDR3 is 14 amino acids. After removal of 6 bases from V and 0 bases from J, the junction contained 5 bases not matched to a gene. Germline CDR1 LNHDA, CDR2 SQIVND (reference sequence). The CDR3: CASSLQGNSYEQYF. CDR3 bases: TGTGCCAGTAGCCTACAGGGGAACTCCTACGAGCAGTACTTC.

Only a few counts were recorded for this clone. This chain joins TRBV15 and TRBJ2-5; TRBD2 aligns across 9 bases. Germline V gene lookup returns CDR1 LNHNV and CDR2 YYDKDF (reference sequence). The ends lost 1 base at V and 2 bases at J; junction bases unmatched: 8. This CDR3 has 17 residues. CDR3: CATSRGDSAGGQETQYF. The CDR3 DNA follows: TGTGCCACCAGCAGAGGGGACTCAGCGGGGGGTCAAGAGACCCAGTACTTC.

The CDR3 loop is CASSHGLRSGVGQPQHF. The CDR3 DNA is TGTGCCAGCAGCCACGGACTAAGGTCCGGTGTGGGTCAGCCCCAGCATTTT. The chain carries TRBV3-1 (or the pseudogene TRBV3-2) and TRBJ1-5; no clear D gene. Germline CDR1 LGHDT, CDR2 YNNKEL (reference sequence). CDR3 length: 17 amino acids. Trimming cost V 3 bases and J 6 bases, with 21 bases left between them.

This clone was picked up a small number of times. The rearrangement joins TRBV3-1 (or the pseudogene TRBV3-2) to TRBJ1-1, with 9 bases that match TRBD1. Losses at the gene ends were 3 bases for V and 5 bases for J; bases not matched to a gene: 4. Germline CDR1 and CDR2: LGHDT and YNNKEL (reference sequence). There are 14 residues in the CDR3. CDR3 nucleotides: TGTGCCAGCAGCCATGAAGACAGGGGGACTGAAGCTTTCTTT. Amino acids: CASSHEDRGTEAFF.

The chain combines TRBV4-3 with TRBJ1-5; D not resolved. The germline CDR1 and CDR2 sequences are LGHNA and YSLEER. Trimming took 0 bases from V and 4 from J, leaving 13 bases between them. The CDR3 contains 16 residues. The CDR3 here is CASSQDTGYGNQPQHF. CDR3 bases: TGCGCCAGCAGCCAAGATACCGGGTATGGGAATCAGCCCCAGCATTTT.

The V and J genes are TRBV19 and TRBJ1-1; 10 positions match TRBD1. CDR3 size: 15 residues. V gave up 8 bases and J gave up 0 bases; unmatched junction bases: 6. The V gene's germline CDR1 is LNHDA and CDR2 SQIVND (reference sequence). The CDR3: CASEDRGTMNTEAFF. The CDR3 DNA sequence: TGTGCCAGTGAGGACAGGGGGACCATGAACACTGAAGCTTTCTTT.

The chain is built from TRBV28 and TRBJ2-5; unclear D gene. In germline, CDR1 is MDHEN, CDR2 SYDVKM. The length of the CDR3 is 13 residues. V lost 3 bases to trimming and J lost 5 bases, with 10 bases between them. This CDR3 reads CASSFPNRETQYF. CDR3 coding DNA: TGTGCCAGCAGTTTCCCCAATCGGGAGACCCAGTACTTC.

The chain joins TRBV30 to TRBJ2-5, with 11 bases aligning to TRBD2. The germline gives CDR1 GTSNPN, CDR2 SVGIG (reference sequence). The trim removed 5 bases at V and 4 bases at J, leaving 6 bases unmatched. The CDR3 runs to 14 residues. This CDR3 reads CAWAIAGGPETQYF. CDR3 DNA: TGTGCCTGGGCTATAGCGGGGGGGCCAGAGACCCAGTACTTC.

The sample holds a few counts of this clone. The rearrangement links TRBV18 to TRBJ2-1; the D is unclear. Germline V lookup: CDR1 KGHSH, CDR2 LQKENI. CDR3 length: 12 amino acids. V shed 3 bases and J shed 5 bases, with 5 bases lying between them. This CDR3 is CASSPLDNEQFF. In DNA, the CDR3 is TGTGCCAGCTCACCGTTAGACAATGAGCAGTTCTTC.

V usage is TRBV30 and J usage is TRBJ1-5; 9 bases agree with TRBD1. This CDR3 region has 17 residues. V shed 0 bases, J shed 6 bases, and the junction held 12 bases outside the gene matches. Germline V gene lookup returns CDR1 GTSNPN and CDR2 SVGIG (reference sequence). The CDR3 loop is CAWSVLWGQGRIQPQHF. The DNA for the CDR3 is TGTGCCTGGAGTGTACTTTGGGGACAGGGAAGGATTCAGCCCCAGCATTTT.

The chain recombines TRBV9 with TRBJ2-2; the match to TRBD1 covers 9 bases. The junction had 4 bases not matched to a gene; V was cut back by 0 bases and J by 4 bases. Germline values: CDR1 SGDLS, CDR2 YYNGEE. CDR3 size: 16 residues. The CDR3 reads CASSVVGQGTTGELFF. The DNA for the CDR3 is TGTGCCAGCAGCGTAGTTGGACAGGGGACCACCGGGGAGCTGTTTTTT.

This clone was counted a few times. V and J are TRBV7-3 and TRBJ2-7, with TRBD2 identical over 7 bases. V lost 5 bases, J lost 2 bases, and 9 bases stayed unmatched. The CDR3 has 15 residues. Germline lookup yields CDR1 SGHTA and CDR2 FQGTGA. The CDR3: CASSVYGGVTYEQYF. The CDR3, as DNA: TGTGCCAGCAGCGTTTATGGGGGGGTCACCTACGAGCAGTACTTC.

The V gene is TRBV9, the J gene TRBJ1-3; possible D gene TRBD1, 5 bases. Germline V gene data show CDR1 as SGDLS and CDR2 as YYNGEE. V was cut by 4 bases and J by 3 bases, with 11 bases left in between. The CDR3 covers 14 residues. The CDR3 DNA reads TGTGCCAGCAGCCCCAGGGTTCTTGGAAACACCATATATTTT. Residues: CASSPRVLGNTIYF.

The chain couples TRBV6-2 or TRBV6-3 to TRBJ1-5; 9 bases align to TRBD1. The CDR3 extends over 15 amino acids. Trimming at V came to 6 bases and at J to 6 bases, leaving 9 bases not matched to a gene. The germline gives CDR1 MNHEY, CDR2 SVGEGT. CDR3 DNA sequence: TGTGCCAGCAGCTCCGGGACAGGGTTCGGTCAGCCCCAGCATTTT. Translated: CASSSGTGFGQPQHF.